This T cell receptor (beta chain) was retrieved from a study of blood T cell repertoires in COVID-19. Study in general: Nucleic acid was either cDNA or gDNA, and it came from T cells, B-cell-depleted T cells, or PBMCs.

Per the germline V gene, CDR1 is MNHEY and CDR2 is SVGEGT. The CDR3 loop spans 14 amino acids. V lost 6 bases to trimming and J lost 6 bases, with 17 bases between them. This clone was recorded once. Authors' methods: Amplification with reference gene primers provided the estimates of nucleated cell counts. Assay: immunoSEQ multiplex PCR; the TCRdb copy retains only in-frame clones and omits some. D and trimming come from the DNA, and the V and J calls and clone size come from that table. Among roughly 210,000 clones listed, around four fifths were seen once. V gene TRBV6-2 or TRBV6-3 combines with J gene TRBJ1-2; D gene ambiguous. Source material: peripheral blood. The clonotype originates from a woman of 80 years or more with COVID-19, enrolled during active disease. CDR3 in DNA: TGTGCCAGCAGCTCAACCGGGGAATCAGATGGCTACACCTTC. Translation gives CASSSTGESDGYTF.